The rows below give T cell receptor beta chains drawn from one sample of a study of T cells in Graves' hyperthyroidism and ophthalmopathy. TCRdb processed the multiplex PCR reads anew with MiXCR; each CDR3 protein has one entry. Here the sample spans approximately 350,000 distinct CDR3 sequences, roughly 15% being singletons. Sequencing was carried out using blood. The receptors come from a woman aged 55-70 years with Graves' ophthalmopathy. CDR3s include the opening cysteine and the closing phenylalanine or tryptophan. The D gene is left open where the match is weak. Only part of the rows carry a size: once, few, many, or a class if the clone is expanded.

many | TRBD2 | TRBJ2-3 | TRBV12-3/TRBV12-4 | TGTGCCAGCAGTCCGACTAGCCGGGGCACAGATACGCAGTATTTT | CASSPTSRGTDTQYF
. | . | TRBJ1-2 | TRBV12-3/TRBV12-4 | TGTGCCAGCAGTTTTAGGGGGTTCAACTATGGCTACACCTTC | CASSFRGFNYGYTF
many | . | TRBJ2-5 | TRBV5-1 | TGCGCCAGCAGCTTGAAGGTCGTGGTGGTAGCGACCCGGTGCTTC | CASSLKVVVVATRCF
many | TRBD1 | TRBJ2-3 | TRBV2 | TGTGCCAGCAGTGATTTACAGGGGGCAGGTGATACGCAGTATTTT | CASSDLQGAGDTQYF
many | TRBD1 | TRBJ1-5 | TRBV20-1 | TGCAGTGCTAGTGGGCTACAGGGGTCGGGCAATCAGCCCCAGCATTTT | CSASGLQGSGNQPQHF
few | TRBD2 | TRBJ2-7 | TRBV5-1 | TGCGCCAGCAGCTTCGGGGGGGCTGCCTACGAGCAGTACTTC | CASSFGGAAYEQYF
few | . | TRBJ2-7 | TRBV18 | TGTGCCAGCTCGCGTGGATTTGTGGGCGCCTACGAGCAGTACTTC | CASSRGFVGAYEQYF
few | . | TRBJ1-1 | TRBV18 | TGTGCCAGCTCACCACGGAGTGACACTGAAGCTTTCTTT | CASSPRSDTEAFF
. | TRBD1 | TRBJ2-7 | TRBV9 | TGTGCCAGCAGCACCTGGGACAGTAGCTACGAGCAGTACTTC | CASSTWDSSYEQYF
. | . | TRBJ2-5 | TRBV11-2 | TGTGCCAGCAGCTTAGGCCTATTGACAGACGGGGCCCAGTACTTC | CASSLGLLTDGAQYF
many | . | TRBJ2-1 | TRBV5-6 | TGTGCCAGCAGCCTGATAGCGGCGAGCTCCTACAATGAGCAGTTCTTC | CASSLIAASSYNEQFF
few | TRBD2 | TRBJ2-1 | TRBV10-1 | TGCGCCAGCAGTGGTTCAGCGGGGCAAAACTACAATGAGCAGTTCTTC | CASSGSAGQNYNEQFF
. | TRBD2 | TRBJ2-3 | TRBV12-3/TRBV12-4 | TGTGCCAGCAGTTTCGGGCTAGCGGGAGGCCGAGGCACAGATACGCAGTATTTT | CASSFGLAGGRGTDTQYF
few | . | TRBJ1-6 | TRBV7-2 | TGTGCCAGCAGCTTAGTGGGGGGGAATCAGCGAATTTTGAATTCACCCCTCCACTTT | CASSLVGGNQRILNSPLHF
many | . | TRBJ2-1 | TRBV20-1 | TGCAGTGCTCGGGCCAGCCAGGGCTACAATGATGAGCAGTTCTTC | CSARASQGYNDEQFF
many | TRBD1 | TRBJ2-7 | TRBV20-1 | TGCAGTGCTAGAGCGGACAGGGGCGGTTCCTACGAGCAGTACTTC | CSARADRGGSYEQYF
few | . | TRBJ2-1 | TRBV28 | TGTGCCAGCAGTCTCCCCTCCGCGGACCCTCACAATGAGCAGTTCTTC | CASSLPSADPHNEQFF
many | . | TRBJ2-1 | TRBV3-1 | TGTGCCAGCAGCCAGATTACCGGAGCGTACAATGAGCAGTTCTTC | CASSQITGAYNEQFF
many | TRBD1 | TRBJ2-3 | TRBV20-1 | TGCAGTGCTCGGTGGGACAGCGGTGAGGATACGCAGTATTTT | CSARWDSGEDTQYF
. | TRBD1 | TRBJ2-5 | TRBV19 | TGTGCCAGTAGAACGACAGGGGCCATCCAAGAGACCCAGTACTTC | CASRTTGAIQETQYF
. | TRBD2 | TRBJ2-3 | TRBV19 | TGTGCCAGTACCACTAGCGTAACCACAGATACGCAGTATTTT | CASTTSVTTDTQYF
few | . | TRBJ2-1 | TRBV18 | TGTGCCAGCTCACCACCGTGGGGGAATAGCTCCTACAATGAGCAGTTCTTC | CASSPPWGNSSYNEQFF
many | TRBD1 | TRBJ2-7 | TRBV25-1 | TGTGCCAGCAGTGCGCGACAGGGCACGGGTGAGCAGTACTTC | CASSARQGTGEQYF
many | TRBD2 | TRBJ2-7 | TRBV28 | TGTGCCAGCACCCAGGGACTAGCGGGGGAGCAGTACTTC | CASTQGLAGEQYF
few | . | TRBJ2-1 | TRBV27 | TGTGCCAGCAGGATTACCACCCACCACAATGAGCAGTTCTTC | CASRITTHHNEQFF
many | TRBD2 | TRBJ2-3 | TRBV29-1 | TGCAGCGCTCTAGCGGGAGGAGCAGATACGCAGTATTTT | CSALAGGADTQYF
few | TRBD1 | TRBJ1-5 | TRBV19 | TGTGCCAGTAGTATAGGGGGAACAGGGGATTTTTATAGCAATCAGCCCCAGCATTTT | CASSIGGTGDFYSNQPQHF
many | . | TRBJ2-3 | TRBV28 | TGTGCCAGCAGTTTACCCGGGACTCAGGGTACGCAGTATTTT | CASSLPGTQGTQYF
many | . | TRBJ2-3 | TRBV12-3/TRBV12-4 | TGTGCCAGCAGTTTACTAGTGATCACAGATACGCAGTATTTT | CASSLLVITDTQYF
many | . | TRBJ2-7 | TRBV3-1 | TGTGCCAGCAGCCAGTGGGGGGCCGACGAGCAGTACTTC | CASSQWGADEQYF
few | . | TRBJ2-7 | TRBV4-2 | TGTGCCAGCAGCCAAGGACAACCGGGGTACTACGAGCAGTACTTC | CASSQGQPGYYEQYF
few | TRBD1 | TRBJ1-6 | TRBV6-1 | TGTGCCAGCAAACAGGGGCAGGGGTATAATTCACCCCTCCACTTT | CASKQGQGYNSPLHF
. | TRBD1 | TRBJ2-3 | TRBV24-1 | TGTGCCACCAGTGATCCCGGGACAGGGGGCGGGGATACGCAGTATTTT | CATSDPGTGGGDTQYF
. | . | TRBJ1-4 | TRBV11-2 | TGTGCCAGCAGCCGCTCCTCCTTTCTGGGGGGCTCGGGTGAAAAACTGTTTTTT | CASSRSSFLGGSGEKLFF
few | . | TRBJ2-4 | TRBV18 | TGTGCCAGCTCACCGGCCGCCGAAAACATTCAGTACTTC | CASSPAAENIQYF
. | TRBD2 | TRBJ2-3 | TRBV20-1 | TGCAGTGCTCCCGGACTAGCGGGAGTCTCCCACACAGATACGCAGTATTTT | CSAPGLAGVSHTDTQYF
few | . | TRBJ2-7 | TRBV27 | TGTGCCAGCAGTTACCTTGGACAGTACGAGCAGTACTTC | CASSYLGQYEQYF
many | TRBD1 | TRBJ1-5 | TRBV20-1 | TGCAGTGTAGTACAGGGGGCCTCTAGCAATCAGCCCCAGCATTTT | CSVVQGASSNQPQHF
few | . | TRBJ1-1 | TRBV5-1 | TGCGCCAGCAGCTTGTTACTGGAGAAGGAAGCTTTCTTT | CASSLLLEKEAFF
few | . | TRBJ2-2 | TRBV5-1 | TGCGCCAGCAGCAAAACAGGGAACACCGGGGAGCTGTTTTTT | CASSKTGNTGELFF
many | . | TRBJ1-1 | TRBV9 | TGTGCCAGCAGCGTGGGGGACACTGAAGCTTTCTTT | CASSVGDTEAFF
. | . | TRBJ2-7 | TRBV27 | TGTGCCAGCAGTTTACTGGTGGCCTACGAGCAGTACTTC | CASSLLVAYEQYF
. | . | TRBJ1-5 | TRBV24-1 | TGTGCCGCCAGTGATTCAACGGGTAGCAATCAGCCCCAGCATTTT | CAASDSTGSNQPQHF
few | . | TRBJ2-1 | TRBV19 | TGTGCCAGTAGTATAGTCGGCGGAAACTACAATGAGCAGTTCTTC | CASSIVGGNYNEQFF
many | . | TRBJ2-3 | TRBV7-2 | TGTGCCAGCAGCTTATCCCAAGGCGCAGCGCAGTATTTT | CASSLSQGAAQYF